This TCR beta chain was recorded in a study of T-cell reconstitution after alpha-beta-depleted transplantation in children. TCRbeta library construction was performed incorporating unique molecular identifiers. Via MiXCR, TCRdb re-called the PCR reads, giving one row per CDR3 protein. The profile shows around 500,000 distinct CDR3 sequences, about 23% of them singletons. The TCR originated in a boy younger than two who had a stem cell transplant for acute myeloid leukemia, so the T cells may come from the graft donor. Sequenced material: PBMCs, mostly from graft donor cells, taken 360 days after TCRalphabeta/CD19-depleted stem cell transplant.

The CDR3 region is CAWSPRGLTEQFF. The CDR3 nucleotides read TGTGCCTGGAGTCCCCGGGGACTGACGGAGCAGTTCTTC. The J gene is TRBJ2-1, the V gene TRBV30; D is perhaps TRBD2 (6 bases). CDR3 length equals 13 residues. Deletions cut 2 bases from V and 10 bases from J, with 15 bases between. Germline CDR1 reads GTSNPN; CDR2 reads SVGIG (reference sequence).